The 9 T cell receptor beta chains presented below share a single source sample, sequenced in a study of cytomegalovirus exposure and HLA in healthy donors. Primers included in the PCR were 60 Vbeta and 13 Jbeta primers. Assay used: immunoSEQ multiplex PCR; TCRdb lists only in-frame clones, some missing. The sample has 150,000 to 200,000 clones, about 81% seen once; the top ten hold 2% to 2.5%. The specimen was PBMCs. The receptor source for this set is a woman in her twenties or thirties in good health and CMV-seronegative.

The chain has TRBV5-4 and TRBJ2-5; tentatively, D is TRBD2 (5 bases). The DNA end is more similar to TRBJ2-7, so the J call may be wrong. Per germline, CDR1 SGHNT and CDR2 YYREEE (reference sequence). The CDR3 has 16 residues. The CDR3 reads CASSPSESGKAYEQYF. CDR3 nucleotides: TGTGCCAGCAGCCCTTCGGAATCCGGGAAGGCCTACGAGCAGTACTTC.

The sample holds one count of this clone. The chain links TRBV19 to TRBJ2-3; 9 nucleotides match TRBD2. CDR1 and CDR2 (germline): LNHDA, SQIVND (reference sequence). The CDR3 is 13 residues long. The junction had 4 bases not matched to a gene; V was cut back by 6 bases and J by 6 bases. CDR3 sequence (DNA): TGTGCCAGTAGAGCGGGGGGACTCGATACGCAGTATTTT. As protein: CASRAGGLDTQYF.

The gene calls are TRBV7-9 and TRBJ1-4; 12 bases are shared with TRBD1. The CDR3 extends over 17 amino acids. Germline CDR1 reads SEHNR; CDR2 reads FQNEAQ (reference sequence). V lost 1 base and J lost 7; bases outside the gene matches: 7. The CDR3, as DNA: TGTGCCAGCAGCTTAGAAGGTGGGACAGGGGGCCTTGAAAAACTGTTTTTT. This sequence encodes CASSLEGGTGGLEKLFF.

This chain connects TRBV7-3 to TRBJ2-7; 7 positions agree with TRBD1. The CDR3 totals 15 residues. V shed 5 bases, J shed 7 bases, and the junction held 14 bases outside the gene matches. CDR1 is SGHTA, CDR2 FQGTGA, per germline. The CDR3 is CASSATGNSLEEQYF. DNA for the CDR3: TGTGCCAGCAGCGCGACAGGGAACTCACTAGAAGAGCAGTACTTC. The whole variable domain, filled in from reference TRBV7-3 and TRBJ2-7, reads GAGVSQTPSNKVTEKGKYVELRCDPISGHTALYWYRQSLGQGPEFLIYFQGTGAADDSGLPNDRFFAVRPEGSVSTLKIQRTERGDSAVYLCASSATGNSLEEQYFGPGTRLTVT.

The rearrangement links TRBV30 to TRBJ1-2, with 8 bases matching TRBD1. CDR1 and CDR2 from the germline V gene are GTSNPN and SVGIG (reference sequence). The J segment lost 4 bases and the V segment lost 8 bases, leaving 6 bases of the junction unmatched. The CDR3 totals 12 residues. The CDR3 sequence is CALTGTGYGYTF. For the CDR3, the DNA is TGTGCCCTAACCGGGACAGGCTATGGCTACACCTTC.

This clone has a single count. This rearrangement joins TRBV6-5 to TRBJ2-7, with a tentative D call TRBD1 (6 bases). Germline V gene lookup returns CDR1 MNHEY and CDR2 SVGAGI. V was trimmed by 6 bases and J by 0 bases, leaving 9 bases between them. This CDR3 has 13 residues. CDR3 residues: CASRKQGSYEQYF. The CDR3 DNA is TGTGCCAGCAGAAAACAGGGCTCCTACGAGCAGTACTTC.

The V call is TRBV9, the J call TRBJ1-6; D is unclear. From germline, CDR1 is SGDLS and CDR2 YYNGEE. This CDR3 contains 15 residues. Deletions cut 0 bases from V and 9 bases from J, with 13 bases between. CDR3 coding DNA: TGTGCCAGCAGCGTAGCAACAGCCATGGGTTCACCCCTCCACTTT. It specifies CASSVATAMGSPLHF.

As regards this clone: One end of the junction is discordant with germline, which a read error may explain. The chain is built from TRBV7-9 and TRBJ1-6, with D unresolved. The CDR3 runs to 14 residues. The V gene's germline CDR1 is SEHNR and CDR2 FQNEAQ (reference sequence). The chain's CDR3 is CSSSLSDPYSPLHF. The CDR3 DNA follows: TGTTCCAGCAGCTTATCAGATCCCTATTCACCCCTCCACTTT.

This rearrangement joins TRBV28 to TRBJ1-2; D call uncertain. The CDR3 length is 15 residues. Germline V gene sequence: CDR1 MDHEN, CDR2 SYDVKM. The V end lost 4 bases, the J end lost 0 bases, and 12 bases lay between the germline ends. The DNA for the CDR3 is TGTGCCAGCAGTTCAACCTCGACTGCTAACTATGGCTACACCTTC. Its translation is CASSSTSTANYGYTF.